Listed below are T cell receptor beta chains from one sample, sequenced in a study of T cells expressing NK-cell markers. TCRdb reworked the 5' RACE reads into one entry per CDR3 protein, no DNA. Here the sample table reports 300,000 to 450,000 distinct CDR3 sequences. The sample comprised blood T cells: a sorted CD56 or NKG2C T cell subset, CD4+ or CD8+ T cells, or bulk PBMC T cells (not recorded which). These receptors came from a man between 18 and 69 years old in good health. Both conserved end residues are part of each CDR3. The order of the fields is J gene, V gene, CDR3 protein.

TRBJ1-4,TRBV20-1,CSARDRGVANEKLFF
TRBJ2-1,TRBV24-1,CATSYTSGGFNEQFF
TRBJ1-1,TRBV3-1,CASNRQGYTEAFF
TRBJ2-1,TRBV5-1,CATSLGTRDEQFF
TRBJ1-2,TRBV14,CASSRDRANYGYTF
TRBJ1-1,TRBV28,CASSFRATLGFF
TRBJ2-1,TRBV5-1,CASSLTFSAFNEQFF
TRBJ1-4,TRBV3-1,CASSRQGAREKLFF
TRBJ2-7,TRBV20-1,CSAEGAGEGYEQYF
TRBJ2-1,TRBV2,CASSRVAGGLEQFF
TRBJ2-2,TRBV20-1,CSAREYVGFTGELFF
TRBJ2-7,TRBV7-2,CASSPGQGDTYEQYF
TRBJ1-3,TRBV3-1,CASSQRTRSGNTIYF